The 29 T cell receptor beta chains below come from one sample, sequenced in a study of cytomegalovirus exposure and HLA in healthy donors. PCR involved 60 Vbeta and 13 Jbeta primers. The assay was immunoSEQ multiplex PCR, and TCRdb's table has in-frame clones only and misses some. The sample totals 110,000 to 150,000 clones. Input material: PBMCs. The receptors come from a woman between 18 and 29 years old in good health and CMV-seronegative.

The chain carries TRBV5-1 and TRBJ1-2, with D possibly matching TRBD1 (6 bases). Trimming removed 1 base at V and 5 bases at J, with 15 bases between. CDR3 length equals 15 residues. Germline-derived CDR1 and CDR2 are SGHRS and YFSETQ. The CDR3 coding sequence is TGCGCCAGCAGCTTGTGGGCGGACAGCGGATATGGCTACACCTTC. Its protein is CASSLWADSGYGYTF.

The V gene is TRBV2, the J gene TRBJ1-2, with D tentatively TRBD1 (6 bases). This CDR3 spans 15 amino acids. V was clipped by 2 bases and J by 5 bases, with 15 bases between them. The germline V gene has CDR1 SNHLY and CDR2 FYNNEI. The CDR3 here is CASSERAGARYGYTF. In DNA, the CDR3 is TGTGCCAGCAGTGAACGCGCAGGGGCCCGGTATGGCTACACCTTC.

The chain uses TRBV11-2 and TRBJ2-3; D is perhaps TRBD2 (5 bases). CDR1 and CDR2 (germline): SGHAT, FQNNGV. Trimming took 4 bases from V and 2 from J, leaving 10 bases between them. The CDR3 has 14 amino acids. The CDR3 protein is CASSSRGHTDTQYF. The CDR3 DNA is TGTGCCAGCAGCTCCCGGGGTCACACAGATACGCAGTATTTT.

The genes are TRBV5-1 and TRBJ2-1; D remains unclear. CDR3 length equals 14 residues. Germline CDR1 is SGHRS and CDR2 is YFSETQ. Trimming removed 0 bases at V and 5 bases at J, with 9 bases between. The CDR3 protein is CASSLGGLNNEQFF. The CDR3, as DNA: TGCGCCAGCAGCTTGGGAGGCTTAAACAATGAGCAGTTCTTC.

This chain joins TRBV7-2 and TRBJ1-5, with a weak D call TRBD1 (6 bases). Trimming took off 3 bases at V and 0 bases at J, with 9 bases between the two ends. The CDR3 is 15 amino acids. CDR1 SGHTA and CDR2 FQGNSA come from the germline V gene. In nucleotides, the CDR3 is TGTGCCAGCAGCTTGGACAGTTCTAGCAATCAGCCCCAGCATTTT. The encoded protein is CASSLDSSSNQPQHF.

The chain has TRBV6-1 and TRBJ1-2; a weak D match, TRBD1 (5 bases). CDR3 size: 15 residues. The V end lost 1 base, the J end lost 4 bases, and 13 bases lay between the germline ends. Germline V lookup: CDR1 MNHNS, CDR2 SASEGT. CDR3 coding DNA: TGTGCCAGCAGTGAAGATCGGACAATCTCCTATGGCTACACCTTC. It translates to CASSEDRTISYGYTF.

The chain employs TRBV6-5 and TRBJ1-1, with D perhaps matching TRBD1 (6 bases). The CDR3 runs to 13 residues. With 2 bases removed from V and 4 bases from J, the gap between germline ends came to 8 bases. Germline CDR1 is MNHEY and CDR2 is SVGAGI. This CDR3 reads CASSYRGGTEAFF. The CDR3 bases are TGTGCCAGCAGTTACAGGGGGGGCACTGAAGCTTTCTTT.

The chain employs TRBV29-1 and TRBJ1-2; 9 bases match TRBD1. The J segment lost 4 bases and the V segment lost 6 bases, leaving 6 bases of the junction unmatched. There are 13 residues in the CDR3. The germline V gene encodes CDR1 SQVTM and CDR2 ANQGSEA. The CDR3 sequence: CSVDLTGGYGYTF. CDR3 DNA sequence: TGCAGCGTGGACTTGACAGGGGGCTATGGCTACACCTTC.

Notes on this clone: Distinct nucleotide sequences in the sample also encode this CDR3. The CDR3 reads CASSLYGTSTDTQYF. The DNA of the CDR3 is TGTGCCAGCAGCTTATACGGGACAAGCACAGATACGCAGTATTTT. The genes are TRBV7-2 and TRBJ2-3; TRBD1 might be the D (6 bases). CDR1 is SGHTA, CDR2 FQGNSA, per germline. Trimming took 2 bases from V and 0 from J, leaving 9 bases between them. The length of the CDR3 is 15 residues.

The chain combines TRBV30 with TRBJ2-6; 7 bases map to TRBD1. V shed 2 bases and J 0 bases; nucleotides not matched to a gene: 4. The CDR3 sequence is 16 residues long. In germline, CDR1 is GTSNPN, CDR2 SVGIG (reference sequence). The CDR3 is CAWSKDRLSGANVLTF. As DNA, the CDR3 is TGTGCCTGGAGTAAGGACAGGCTCTCTGGGGCCAACGTCCTGACTTTC.

The chain joins TRBV2 to TRBJ2-1, with 11 bases aligning to TRBD2. The germline CDR1 and CDR2 sequences are SNHLY and FYNNEI. Unmatched junction bases numbered 15, after V lost 8 bases and J lost 9 bases. The CDR3 is 16 residues long. The CDR3 coding sequence is TGTGCCAGCGCCGATCGACTAGCGGGAAAAGGAACTGAGCAGTTCTTC. Protein sequence: CASADRLAGKGTEQFF. Full variable domain (remainder filled in from reference TRBV2 and TRBJ2-1): EPEVTQTPSHQVTQMGQEVILRCVPISNHLYFYWYRQILGQKVEFLVSFYNNEISEKSEIFDDQFSVERPDGSNFTLKIRSTKLEDSAMYFCASADRLAGKGTEQFFGPGTRLTVL.

The chain employs TRBV19 and TRBJ1-3, with D possibly being TRBD1 (6 bases). The length of the CDR3 is 16 residues. The V gene lost 3 bases and the J gene lost 0 bases, with 12 bases spanning the gap. Germline assignment: CDR1 LNHDA and CDR2 SQIVND (reference sequence). The CDR3 spells CASSISQGDSGNTIYF. CDR3 sequence (DNA): TGTGCCAGTAGTATTTCACAGGGCGACTCTGGAAACACCATATATTTT.

The chain uses TRBV18 and TRBJ2-2, with D maybe TRBD1 (5 bases). V was shortened by 1 base and J by 8 bases, with 17 bases between the two germline ends. Germline V CDR1 and CDR2: KGHSH, LQKENI. This CDR3 spans 16 amino acids. The CDR3: CASSPLFQTASGELFF. CDR3 DNA sequence: TGTGCCAGCTCACCACTCTTCCAGACAGCTAGTGGGGAGCTGTTTTTT.

The rearrangement uses TRBV7-3 and TRBJ2-2; weak D call: TRBD1 (6 bases). This CDR3 is built from 14 residues. In germline, CDR1 is SGHTA, CDR2 FQGTGA. The V end was cut by 3 bases, the J end by 2 bases, with 7 bases between. CDR3 loop: CASSLDSNTGELFF. The CDR3 DNA sequence: TGTGCCAGCAGCTTGGACAGTAACACCGGGGAGCTGTTTTTT.

The rearrangement links TRBV5-1 to TRBJ1-1; TRBD1 is a possible D gene (6 bases). Per germline, CDR1 SGHRS and CDR2 YFSETQ. V gave up 4 bases and J gave up 7 bases, with 20 bases separating them. This CDR3 is built from 15 residues. CDR3 sequence: CASSPPGHPGDEAFF. The CDR3 region has the DNA TGCGCCAGCAGCCCCCCGGGACACCCTGGAGATGAAGCTTTCTTT.

The chain employs TRBV7-3 and TRBJ2-7; D possibly corresponds to TRBD1 (6 bases). Germline V gene data show CDR1 as SGHTA and CDR2 as FQGTGA. There are 15 residues in the CDR3. The ends were cut back, 5 bases at V and 3 bases at J, with 17 bases in the middle. The CDR3 DNA sequence: TGTGCCAGCAGCCATTCGACAGGAAAAGTCTACGAGCAGTACTTC. Translating it yields CASSHSTGKVYEQYF.

The chain has TRBV4-3 and TRBJ2-2; D may be TRBD1 (6 bases). Germline values: CDR1 LGHNA, CDR2 YSLEER. Trimming removed 3 bases from V and 6 bases from J, with 17 bases in between. CDR3 length: 16 amino acids. The CDR3 nucleotides are TGCGCCAGCAGCCAGTTACCGGGCCAGGGGTCCGGGGAGCTGTTTTTT. Its protein is CASSQLPGQGSGELFF.

The CDR3 here is CASSLDRSGELFF. The CDR3, as DNA: TGTGCCAGCAGCCTGGACAGATCCGGGGAGCTGTTTTTT. The genes are TRBV11-2 and TRBJ2-2; TRBD1 is a possible D gene (6 bases). The CDR3 is 13 amino acids. The V and J ends lost 5 bases and 6 bases respectively, with 10 bases between them. Germline CDR1 is SGHAT and CDR2 is FQNNGV.

The V and J genes are TRBV30 and TRBJ1-2, with TRBD1 matching 7 bases. J gave up 4 bases and V 3 bases, and 5 bases lay outside the gene matches. The CDR3 extends over 13 amino acids. The germline V gene has CDR1 GTSNPN and CDR2 SVGIG (reference sequence). CDR3 region: CAWSFGTVYGYTF. The CDR3 DNA reads TGTGCCTGGAGCTTTGGGACAGTCTATGGCTACACCTTC.

The chain links TRBV6-6 to TRBJ2-6; possible D gene TRBD2, 5 bases. The CDR3 contains 16 residues. CDR1 MNHNY and CDR2 SVGAGI come from the germline V gene (reference sequence). V dropped 7 bases and J dropped 0 bases, with 13 bases sitting between them. The CDR3 is CASTGNQFSGANVLTF. DNA of the CDR3: TGTGCCAGCACCGGGAACCAATTCTCTGGGGCCAACGTCCTGACTTTC.

The J gene is TRBJ1-5, the V gene TRBV27; D uncertain. This CDR3 region has 13 residues. CDR1 is MNHEY, CDR2 SMNVEV, per germline (reference sequence). V shed 3 bases and J shed 6 bases, with 9 bases lying between them. DNA of the CDR3: TGTGCCAGCAGTTTTGGGCTCGTTCAGCCCCAGCATTTT. Amino acids: CASSFGLVQPQHF.

The chain has TRBV29-1 and TRBJ2-3; possibly TRBD2 for D (6 bases). The CDR3 is 11 residues long. Per the germline V gene, CDR1 is SQVTM and CDR2 is ANQGSEA. The V end was cut by 7 bases, the J end by 6 bases, with 11 bases between. CDR3: CSADSGDTQYF. The CDR3 DNA reads as TGCAGCGCCGATAGCGGCGATACGCAGTATTTT.

V usage is TRBV7-9 and J usage is TRBJ2-2; a possible D gene is TRBD1 (5 bases). Deletions cut 5 bases from V and 4 bases from J, with 11 bases between. The CDR3 covers 14 residues. Germline V lookup: CDR1 SEHNR, CDR2 FQNEAQ (reference sequence). CDR3 loop: CASSLTASTGELFF. The CDR3 DNA sequence: TGTGCCAGCAGCCTGACAGCGAGCACCGGGGAGCTGTTTTTT. Together with reference TRBV7-9 and TRBJ2-2, the CDR3 gives the full variable domain: DTGVSQNPRHKITKRGQNVTFRCDPISEHNRLYWYRQTLGQGPEFLTYFQNEAQLEKSRLLSDRFSAERPKGSFSTLEIQRTEQGDSAMYLCASSLTASTGELFFGEGSRLTVL.

The V and J genes are TRBV18 and TRBJ2-3, with D unresolved. Germline CDR1 reads KGHSH; CDR2 reads LQKENI. The CDR3 consists of 14 residues. The V gene lost 6 bases and the J gene lost 4 bases, with 14 bases spanning the gap. As DNA, the CDR3 is TGTGCCAGCTCTTCTGAACAGAACCCAGATACGCAGTATTTT. Protein: CASSSEQNPDTQYF. The entire variable domain, with the rest obtained from reference TRBV18 and TRBJ2-3, is as follows: NAGVMQNPRHLVRRRGQEARLRCSPMKGHSHVYWYRQLPEEGLKFMVYLQKENIIDESGMPKERFSAEFPKEGPSILRIQQVVRGDSAAYFCASSSEQNPDTQYFGPGTRLTVL.

The chain carries TRBV7-9 and TRBJ1-2; 8 nucleotides line up with TRBD1. This CDR3 region has 15 residues. Germline CDR1 reads SEHNR; CDR2 reads FQNEAQ (reference sequence). Unmatched junction bases numbered 10, after V lost 5 bases and J lost 5 bases. The CDR3 DNA follows: TGTGCCAGCAGCACGGGGACAGGCCCACTATATGGCTACACCTTC. Protein product: CASSTGTGPLYGYTF. The entire variable domain, with the rest obtained from reference TRBV7-9 and TRBJ1-2, is as follows: DTGVSQNPRHKITKRGQNVTFRCDPISEHNRLYWYRQTLGQGPEFLTYFQNEAQLEKSRLLSDRFSAERPKGSFSTLEIQRTEQGDSAMYLCASSTGTGPLYGYTFGSGTRLTVV.

This chain uses TRBV5-5 with TRBJ2-7; unclear D gene. The CDR3 contains 12 residues. Trimming removed 2 bases at V and 1 base at J, with 4 bases between. Germline V CDR1 and CDR2: SGHKS, YYEKEE (reference sequence). CDR3 region: CASSLQSYEQYV. Here the CDR3 DNA reads TGTGCCAGCAGCTTACAGTCCTACGAGCAGTACGTC.

Details on this clone: This specimen includes other DNA sequences encoding the same CDR3. The gene calls are TRBV6-1 and TRBJ2-3; unclear D gene. The CDR3 spans 15 residues. Germline V gives CDR1 MNHNS, CDR2 SASEGT. The V and J ends lost 5 bases and 0 bases respectively, with 12 bases between them. The CDR3 nucleotides are TGTGCCAGCAGTCCCCCGTTGCGGAGCACAGATACGCAGTATTTT. As protein: CASSPPLRSTDTQYF.

The chain recombines TRBV6-1 with TRBJ1-2, with a tentative D call TRBD1 (6 bases). The CDR3 loop spans 15 amino acids. Trimming shortened V by 2 bases and J by 10 bases, and 20 bases separated the two germline ends. CDR1 is MNHNS, CDR2 SASEGT, per germline. This CDR3 is CASSEQGRTGFVYTF. As DNA, the CDR3 is TGTGCCAGCAGTGAACAAGGCCGAACAGGGTTTGTCTACACCTTC.

The chain couples TRBV6-1 to TRBJ2-1; TRBD2 agrees at 7 bases. The junction had 12 bases not matched to a gene; V was cut back by 0 bases and J by 7 bases. This CDR3 spans 17 amino acids. The V gene's germline CDR1 is MNHNS and CDR2 SASEGT. CDR3 loop: CASSEAWWRETWNEQFF. As DNA, the CDR3 is TGTGCCAGCAGTGAAGCTTGGTGGCGGGAGACGTGGAATGAGCAGTTCTTC.